This is a list of T cell receptor beta chains from one sample in a study of synovial regulatory T cells in juvenile arthritis. The table came from immunoSEQ multiplex PCR; TCRdb's copy has only in-frame clones and leaves some out. The sample includes under 3,500 clones. Sequencing was done on a sample of Treg cells from the synovium. The receptors come from a donor aged 2-35 years with juvenile idiopathic arthritis. Each CDR3 is given with its conserved first and last residue. Size tells how often a clone was seen (once, few, many) or the class of an expanded clone, and some rows leave it out.

j_call,clone_size,v_call,cdr3_aa
TRBJ2-7,.,TRBV2,CASSEARGRASSYEQYF
TRBJ1-4,.,TRBV2,CATTFYRGEKLFF
TRBJ1-3,.,TRBV6-5,CASSYTVAGTIYF
TRBJ2-3,.,TRBV19,CASSIELQHTDTQYF
TRBJ2-3,medium-sized,TRBV18,CASSTTGSTDTQYF
TRBJ2-7,.,TRBV7-8,CASRGWGEQYF
TRBJ1-5,medium-sized,TRBV6-1,CASRETGERDQPQHF
TRBJ1-1,.,TRBV2,CASSDRLNTEAFF
TRBJ2-7,.,TRBV7-2,CASSSRVRGTYEQYF
TRBJ2-7,.,TRBV6-1,CASRTGGGLEQYF
TRBJ2-1,.,TRBV25-1,CASTDRGRNEQFF
TRBJ2-3,medium-sized,TRBV7-2,CASSPGTSGRLDTQYF
TRBJ1-6,.,TRBV28,CASRTFQTSPLHF
TRBJ2-5,.,TRBV7-2,CASSLSQGAQYF
TRBJ1-1,medium-sized,TRBV7-2,CASSFHTNTEAFF
TRBJ1-5,medium-sized,TRBV6-1,CASSEIGTSQPQHF
TRBJ2-2,.,TRBV28,CASRSRVWVNTGELFF
TRBJ2-3,.,TRBV6-1,CASSVDGGDTQYF